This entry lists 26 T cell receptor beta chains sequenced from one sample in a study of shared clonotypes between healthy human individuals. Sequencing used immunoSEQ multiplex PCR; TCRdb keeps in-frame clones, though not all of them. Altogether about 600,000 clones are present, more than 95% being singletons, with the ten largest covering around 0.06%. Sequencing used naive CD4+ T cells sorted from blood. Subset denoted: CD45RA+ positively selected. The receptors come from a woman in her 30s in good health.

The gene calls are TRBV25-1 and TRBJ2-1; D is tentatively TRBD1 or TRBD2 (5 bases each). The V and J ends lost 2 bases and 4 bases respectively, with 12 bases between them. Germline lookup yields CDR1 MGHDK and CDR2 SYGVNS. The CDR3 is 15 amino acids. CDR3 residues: CASSEGRGEYNEQFF. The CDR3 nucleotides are TGTGCCAGCAGTGAAGGAAGAGGGGAATACAATGAGCAGTTCTTC.

CDR3 sequence reads: CASSYSQGTEAFF. The CDR3 DNA sequence: TGTGCCAGCAGTTACTCACAGGGCACTGAAGCTTTCTTT. The chain employs TRBV6-5 and TRBJ1-1; D possibly corresponds to TRBD1 (6 bases). CDR3 size: 13 residues. CDR1 is MNHEY and CDR2 is SVGAGI in the germline V gene. Trimming pared 0 bases from V and 4 bases from J, leaving 6 bases between.

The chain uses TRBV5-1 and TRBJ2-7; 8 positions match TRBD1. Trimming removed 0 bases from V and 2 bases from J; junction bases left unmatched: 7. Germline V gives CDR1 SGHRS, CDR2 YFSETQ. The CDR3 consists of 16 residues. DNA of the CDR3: TGCGCCAGCAGCTTGGGCCGGGACAGGTTTACCTACGAGCAGTACTTC. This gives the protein CASSLGRDRFTYEQYF.

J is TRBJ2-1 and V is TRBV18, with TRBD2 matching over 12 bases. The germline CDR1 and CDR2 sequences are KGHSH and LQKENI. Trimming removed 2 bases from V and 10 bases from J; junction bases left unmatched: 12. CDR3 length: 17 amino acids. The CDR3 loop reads CASSPVGNGLAGWEQFF. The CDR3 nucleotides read TGTGCCAGCTCACCAGTCGGTAACGGACTAGCGGGATGGGAGCAGTTCTTC.

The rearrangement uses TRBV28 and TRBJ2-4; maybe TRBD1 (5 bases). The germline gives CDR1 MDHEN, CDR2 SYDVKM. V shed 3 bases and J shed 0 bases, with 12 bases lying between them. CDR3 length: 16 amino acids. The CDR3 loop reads CASSLGQTVAKNIQYF. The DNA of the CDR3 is TGTGCCAGCAGTTTGGGGCAGACAGTAGCCAAAAACATTCAGTACTTC.

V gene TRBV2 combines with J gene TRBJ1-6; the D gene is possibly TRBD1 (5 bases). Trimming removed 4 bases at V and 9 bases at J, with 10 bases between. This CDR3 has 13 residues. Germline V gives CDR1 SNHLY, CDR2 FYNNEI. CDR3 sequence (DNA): TGTGCCAGCAGTGCCGGGACTCCTTCACCCCTCCACTTT. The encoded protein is CASSAGTPSPLHF.

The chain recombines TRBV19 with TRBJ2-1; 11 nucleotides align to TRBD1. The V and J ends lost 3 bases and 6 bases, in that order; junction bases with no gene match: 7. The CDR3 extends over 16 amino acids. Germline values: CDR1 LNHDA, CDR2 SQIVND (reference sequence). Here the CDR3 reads CASSIRGQGVSNEQFF. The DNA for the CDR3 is TGTGCCAGTAGTATTAGGGGACAGGGGGTATCCAATGAGCAGTTCTTC.

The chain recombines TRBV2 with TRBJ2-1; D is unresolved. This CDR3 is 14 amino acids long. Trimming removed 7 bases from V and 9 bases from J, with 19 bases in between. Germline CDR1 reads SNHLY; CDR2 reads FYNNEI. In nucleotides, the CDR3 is TGTGCCAGCACTGCTAATTCATGGGCCGGTGAGCAGTTCTTC. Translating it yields CASTANSWAGEQFF.

CDR3: CASSLDITGYEQYF. In DNA, the CDR3 is TGTGCCAGCAGCTTAGACATAACGGGGTACGAGCAGTACTTC. The chain couples TRBV7-2 to TRBJ2-5; tentative D call: TRBD2 (5 bases). The end of the DNA fits TRBJ2-7 better, so the J call may be wrong. The CDR3 runs to 14 residues. Germline V lookup: CDR1 SGHTA, CDR2 FQGNSA.

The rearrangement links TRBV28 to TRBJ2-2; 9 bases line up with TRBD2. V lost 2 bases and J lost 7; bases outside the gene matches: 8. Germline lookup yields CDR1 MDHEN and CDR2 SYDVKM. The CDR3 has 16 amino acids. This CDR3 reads CASSLVIAGAVGELFF. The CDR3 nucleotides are TGTGCCAGCAGTTTAGTGATAGCGGGAGCTGTCGGGGAGCTGTTTTTT.

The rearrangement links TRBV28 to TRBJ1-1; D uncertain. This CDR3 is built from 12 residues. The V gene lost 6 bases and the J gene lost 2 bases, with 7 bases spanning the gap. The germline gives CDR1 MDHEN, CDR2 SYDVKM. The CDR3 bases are TGTGCCAGCAGGTATCACAACACTGAAGCTTTCTTT. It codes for CASRYHNTEAFF.

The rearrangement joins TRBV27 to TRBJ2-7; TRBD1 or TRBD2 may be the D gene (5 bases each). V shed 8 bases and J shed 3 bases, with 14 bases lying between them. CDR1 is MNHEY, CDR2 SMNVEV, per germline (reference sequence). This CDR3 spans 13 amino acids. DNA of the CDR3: TGTGCCAGCGGATCCGGGACGGGCTACGAGCAGTACTTC. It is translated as CASGSGTGYEQYF.

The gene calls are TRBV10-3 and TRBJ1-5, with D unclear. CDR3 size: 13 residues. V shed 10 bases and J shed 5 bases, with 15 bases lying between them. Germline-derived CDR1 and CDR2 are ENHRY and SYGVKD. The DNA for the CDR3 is TGTGCCACCCATCAGGAGGCGGATCAGCCCCAGCATTTT. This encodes CATHQEADQPQHF.

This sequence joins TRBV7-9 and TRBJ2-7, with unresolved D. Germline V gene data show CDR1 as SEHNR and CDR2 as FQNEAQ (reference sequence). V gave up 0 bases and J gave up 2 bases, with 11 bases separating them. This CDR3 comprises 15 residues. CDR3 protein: CASSLATFKAYEQYF. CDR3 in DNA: TGTGCCAGCAGCTTAGCAACTTTTAAGGCCTACGAGCAGTACTTC.

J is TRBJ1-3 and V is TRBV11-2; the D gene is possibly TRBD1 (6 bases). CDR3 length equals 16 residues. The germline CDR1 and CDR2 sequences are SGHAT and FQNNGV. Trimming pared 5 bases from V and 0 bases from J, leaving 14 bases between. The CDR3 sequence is CASSQGHMSSGNTIYF. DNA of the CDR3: TGTGCCAGCAGCCAGGGACACATGAGCTCTGGAAACACCATATATTTT.

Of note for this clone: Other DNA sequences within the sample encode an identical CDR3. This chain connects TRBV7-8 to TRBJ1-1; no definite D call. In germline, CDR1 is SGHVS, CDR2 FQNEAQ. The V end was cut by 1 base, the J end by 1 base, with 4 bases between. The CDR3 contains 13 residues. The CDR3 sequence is CASSLEQNTEAFF. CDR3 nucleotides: TGTGCCAGCAGCTTAGAGCAGAACACTGAAGCTTTCTTT.

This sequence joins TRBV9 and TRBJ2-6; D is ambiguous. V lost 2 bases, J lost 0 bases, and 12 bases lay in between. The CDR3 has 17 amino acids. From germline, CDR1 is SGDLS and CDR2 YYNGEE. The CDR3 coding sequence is TGTGCCAGCAGCGTTGCAACCCCTAGCTCTGGGGCCAACGTCCTGACTTTC. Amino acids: CASSVATPSSGANVLTF. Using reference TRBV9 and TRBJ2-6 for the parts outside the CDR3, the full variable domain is DSGVTQTPKHLITATGQRVTLRCSPRSGDLSVYWYQQSLDQGLQFLIQYYNGEERAKGNILERFSAQQFPDLHSELNLSSLELGDSALYFCASSVATPSSGANVLTFGAGSRLTVL.

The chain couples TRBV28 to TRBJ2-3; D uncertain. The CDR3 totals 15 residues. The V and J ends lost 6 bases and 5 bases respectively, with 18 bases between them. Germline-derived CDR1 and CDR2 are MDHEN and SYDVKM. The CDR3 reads CASSSGDLSRDTQYF. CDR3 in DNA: TGTGCCAGCAGCTCTGGAGACCTTTCAAGAGATACGCAGTATTTT.

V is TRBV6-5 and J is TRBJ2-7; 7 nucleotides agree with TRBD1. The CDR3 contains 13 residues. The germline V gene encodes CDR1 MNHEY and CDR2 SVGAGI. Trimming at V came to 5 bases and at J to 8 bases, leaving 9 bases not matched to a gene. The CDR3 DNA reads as TGTGCCAGCAGTCGGACAGGCTTGGGAAAGCAGTACTTC. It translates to CASSRTGLGKQYF.

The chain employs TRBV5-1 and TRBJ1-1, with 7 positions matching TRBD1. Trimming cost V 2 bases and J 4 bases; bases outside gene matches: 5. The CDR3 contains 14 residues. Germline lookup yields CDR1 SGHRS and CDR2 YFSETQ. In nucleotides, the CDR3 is TGCGCCAGCAGCTTTGGACAGGAGGGCACTGAAGCTTTCTTT. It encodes CASSFGQEGTEAFF.

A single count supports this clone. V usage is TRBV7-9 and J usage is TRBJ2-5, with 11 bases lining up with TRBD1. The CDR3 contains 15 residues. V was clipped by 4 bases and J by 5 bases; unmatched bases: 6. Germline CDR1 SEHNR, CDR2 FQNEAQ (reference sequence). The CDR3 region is CASSSPGQGGETQYF. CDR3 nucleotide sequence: TGTGCCAGCAGCTCCCCGGGACAGGGGGGGGAGACCCAGTACTTC.

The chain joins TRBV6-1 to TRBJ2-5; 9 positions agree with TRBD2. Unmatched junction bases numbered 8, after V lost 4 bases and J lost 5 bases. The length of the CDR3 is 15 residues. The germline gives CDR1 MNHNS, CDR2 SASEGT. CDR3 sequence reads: CASSATGTSFETQYF. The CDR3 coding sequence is TGTGCCAGCAGTGCCACCGGGACTAGCTTCGAGACCCAGTACTTC.

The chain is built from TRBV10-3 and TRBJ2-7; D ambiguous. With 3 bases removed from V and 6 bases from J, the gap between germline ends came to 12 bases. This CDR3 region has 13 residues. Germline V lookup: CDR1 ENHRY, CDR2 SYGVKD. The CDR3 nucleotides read TGTGCCATCAGTGATAGGTTTGGCGCCGAGCAGTACTTC. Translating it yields CAISDRFGAEQYF.

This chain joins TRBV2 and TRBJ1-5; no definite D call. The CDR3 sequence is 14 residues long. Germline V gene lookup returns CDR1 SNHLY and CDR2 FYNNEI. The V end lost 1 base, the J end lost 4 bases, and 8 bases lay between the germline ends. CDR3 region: CASSEGSANQPQHF. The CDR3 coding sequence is TGTGCCAGCAGTGAAGGGTCAGCTAATCAGCCCCAGCATTTT.

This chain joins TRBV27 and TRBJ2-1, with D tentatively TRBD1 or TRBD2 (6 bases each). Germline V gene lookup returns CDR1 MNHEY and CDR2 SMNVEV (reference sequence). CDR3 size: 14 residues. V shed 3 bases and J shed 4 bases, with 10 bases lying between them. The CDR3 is CASSLEGVYNEQFF. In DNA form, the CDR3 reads TGTGCCAGCAGTTTGGAGGGGGTGTACAATGAGCAGTTCTTC.

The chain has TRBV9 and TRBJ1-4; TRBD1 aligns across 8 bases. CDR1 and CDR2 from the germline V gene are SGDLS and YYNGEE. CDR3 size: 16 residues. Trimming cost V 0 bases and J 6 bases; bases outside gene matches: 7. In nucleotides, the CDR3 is TGTGCCAGCAGCGTAGGGTTTGGCAGGGGGCATGAAAAACTGTTTTTT. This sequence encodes CASSVGFGRGHEKLFF.